The 14 T cell receptor beta chains listed next were all sequenced from one sample in a study of blood T cell repertoires in COVID-19. Clones were read by immunoSEQ multiplex PCR, and TCRdb kept only the in-frame ones, dropping some. Seen here are some 200,000 clones, roughly 80% observed once, and the top ten hold under 12%. The sample was peripheral blood. These receptors were taken from a woman older than 75 with COVID-19, enrolled during active disease.

The sample holds a few counts of this clone. The chain links TRBV14 to TRBJ2-3; a weak D match, TRBD1 (6 bases). The germline gives CDR1 SGHDN, CDR2 FVKESK. The CDR3 loop spans 15 amino acids. Deletions cut 3 bases from V and 2 bases from J, with 12 bases between. The CDR3 sequence: CASSQRGGVTDTQYF. The CDR3, as DNA: TGTGCCAGCAGCCAGCGAGGGGGAGTCACAGATACGCAGTATTTT.

The chain links TRBV5-1 to TRBJ2-5; TRBD1 agrees at 7 bases. V was clipped by 2 bases and J by 4 bases; unmatched bases: 8. CDR1 and CDR2 from the germline V gene are SGHRS and YFSETQ. The CDR3 is 15 residues long. CDR3 in DNA: TGCGCCAGCAGCTTAGTCAGAGGGGGCCGAGAGACCCAGTACTTC. It specifies CASSLVRGGRETQYF.

This clone was observed a single time. This chain joins TRBV10-1 and TRBJ2-1; weak D call: TRBD1 (7 bases). This CDR3 contains 15 residues. Trimming took off 0 bases at V and 9 bases at J, with 15 bases between the two ends. Per the germline V gene, CDR1 is WNHNN and CDR2 is SYGVQD (reference sequence). The CDR3 protein is CASSESGGGRSEQFF. The CDR3, as DNA: TGCGCCAGCAGTGAGTCCGGAGGGGGCCGGTCTGAGCAGTTCTTC.

J is TRBJ1-2 and V is TRBV18, with TRBD1 matching over 12 bases. Germline V gene lookup returns CDR1 KGHSH and CDR2 LQKENI. The junction had 6 bases not matched to a gene; V was cut back by 3 bases and J by 4 bases. CDR3 size: 16 residues. CDR3 sequence reads: CASSPTGTGGGYGYTF. The DNA of the CDR3 is TGTGCCAGCTCACCTACTGGGACAGGGGGCGGCTATGGCTACACCTTC.

CDR3 sequence (DNA): TGCGCCAGCCGATGCCGGGATAACACTGAAGCTTTCTTT. This translates into CASRCRDNTEAFF. This rearrangement joins TRBV23-1 to TRBJ1-1, with unresolved D. TRBV23-1 belongs to the ORF category, with a function that is uncertain. V was pared by 8 bases and J by 2 bases, with 12 bases between. The CDR3 covers 13 residues.

The chain joins TRBV24-1 to TRBJ2-2; D gene ambiguous. The CDR3 covers 12 residues. With 6 bases removed from V and 3 bases from J, the gap between germline ends came to 4 bases. The V gene's germline CDR1 is KGHDR and CDR2 SFDVKD. The CDR3 DNA reads as TGTGCCACCAGTTTATACACCGGGGAGCTGTTTTTT. Its protein is CATSLYTGELFF.

Only a few counts were recorded for this clone. J is TRBJ1-5 and V is TRBV6-6, with D possibly matching TRBD1 (6 bases). Between the trimmed V and J ends, which lost 6 bases and 3 bases, there was a span of 9 bases. The germline V gene encodes CDR1 MNHNY and CDR2 SVGAGI (reference sequence). The CDR3 length is 13 residues. Here the CDR3 DNA reads TGTGCCAGCAGAAGACAGGACAATCAGCCCCAGCATTTT. Residues: CASRRQDNQPQHF.

The chain uses TRBV30 and TRBJ1-4, with 10 nucleotides matching TRBD1. J gave up 7 bases and V 1 base, and 6 bases lay outside the gene matches. The CDR3 length is 15 residues. Per the germline V gene, CDR1 is GTSNPN and CDR2 is SVGIG (reference sequence). The CDR3 coding sequence is TGTGCCTGGAGTGGAGACAGGGGGCGAGGTGAAAAACTGTTTTTT. Translation gives CAWSGDRGRGEKLFF.

The V and J genes are TRBV7-9 and TRBJ2-7, with TRBD1 as a possible D gene (5 bases). The CDR3 totals 18 residues. CDR1 is SEHNR and CDR2 is FQNEAQ in the germline V gene (reference sequence). Trimming pared 2 bases from V and 3 bases from J, leaving 23 bases between. The CDR3 loop is CASSLTYGARTRFYEQYF. The CDR3 coding sequence is TGTGCCAGCAGCTTAACCTATGGGGCCAGAACAAGATTCTACGAGCAGTACTTC.

The chain employs TRBV10-2 and TRBJ1-6; 7 positions agree with TRBD1. The germline V gene encodes CDR1 WSHSY and CDR2 SAAADI. The CDR3 is 13 amino acids. V trimming: 3 bases; J trimming: 9 bases; junction bases outside the gene matches: 2. CDR3 sequence reads: CASSDQGGSPLHF. The DNA for the CDR3 is TGCGCCAGCAGTGACCAGGGGGGTTCACCCCTCCACTTT.

The CDR3 sequence: CASSLGGPGTDTQYF. The CDR3 region has the DNA TGCGCCAGCAGCCTGGGGGGTCCCGGCACAGATACGCAGTATTTT. This chain joins TRBV4-1 and TRBJ2-3, with a tentative D call TRBD2 (6 bases). The CDR3 contains 15 residues. In germline, CDR1 is MGHRA, CDR2 YSYEKL. Deletions cut 4 bases from V and 1 base from J, with 12 bases between.

A few counts support this clone. This chain links TRBV4-2 with TRBJ1-4; maybe TRBD1 (6 bases). This CDR3 is 15 amino acids long. V lost 4 bases to trimming and J lost 0 bases, with 9 bases between them. Germline V gene data show CDR1 as LGHNA and CDR2 as YNFKEQ. In DNA form, the CDR3 reads TGTGCCAGCAGCCTTGGGACAACAACTAATGAAAAACTGTTTTTT. As protein: CASSLGTTTNEKLFF.

The chain has TRBV7-2 and TRBJ2-7, with 9 bases that match TRBD2. The V gene's germline CDR1 is SGHTA and CDR2 FQGNSA. Germline trimming cut 6 bases from V and 4 bases from J; bases unmatched to any gene: 7. There are 14 residues in the CDR3. The CDR3 region is CASSIAGGPYEQYF. The CDR3 DNA reads as TGTGCCAGCAGTATTGCGGGGGGGCCTTACGAGCAGTACTTC.

V is TRBV28 and J is TRBJ1-1, with no clear D. V was trimmed by 5 bases and J by 8 bases, leaving 9 bases between them. The CDR3 totals 11 residues. From germline, CDR1 is MDHEN and CDR2 SYDVKM. The CDR3 spells CASSLTSEAFF. CDR3 DNA sequence: TGTGCCAGCAGTCTAACTTCAGAAGCTTTCTTT. Looking up the rest from reference TRBV28 and TRBJ1-1 gives the full variable domain: DVKVTQSSRYLVKRTGEKVFLECVQDMDHENMFWYRQDPGLGLRLIYFSYDVKMKEKGDIPEGYSVSREKKERFSLILESASTNQTSMYLCASSLTSEAFFGQGTRLTVV.